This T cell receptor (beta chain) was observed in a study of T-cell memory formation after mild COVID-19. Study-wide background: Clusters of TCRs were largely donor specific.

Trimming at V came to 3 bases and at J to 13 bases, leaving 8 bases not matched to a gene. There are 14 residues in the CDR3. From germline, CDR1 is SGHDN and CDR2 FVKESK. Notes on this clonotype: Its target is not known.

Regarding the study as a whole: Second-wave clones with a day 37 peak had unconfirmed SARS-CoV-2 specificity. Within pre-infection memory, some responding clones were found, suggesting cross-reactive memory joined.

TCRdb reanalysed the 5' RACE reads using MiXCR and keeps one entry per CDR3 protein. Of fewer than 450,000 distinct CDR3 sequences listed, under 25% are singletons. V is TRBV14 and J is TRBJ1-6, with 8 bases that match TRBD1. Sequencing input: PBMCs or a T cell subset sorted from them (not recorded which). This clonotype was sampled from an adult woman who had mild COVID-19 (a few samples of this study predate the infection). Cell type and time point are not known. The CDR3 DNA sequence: TGTGCCAGCAGCCAGACAGGGGCCCCGGCTCCCCTCCACTTT. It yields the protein CASSQTGAPAPLHF.